These 2 T cell receptor beta chains originate from one sample sequenced in a study of cytomegalovirus exposure and HLA in healthy donors. The PCR was carried out with 60 Vbeta primers and 13 Jbeta primers. TCRdb's copy holds only in-frame clones and misses some; the assay was immunoSEQ multiplex PCR. Of 150,000 to 190,000 clones listed, around 72% are singletons. Sequences were obtained from PBMCs. Receptors were obtained from a man between 18 and 29 years old in good health and CMV-seronegative.

This clone is a singleton in its sample. This chain connects TRBV7-2 to TRBJ1-4, with 10 bases that match TRBD1. V lost 5 bases and J lost 8; bases outside the gene matches: 8. The germline V gene has CDR1 SGHTA and CDR2 FQGNSA. There are 15 residues in the CDR3. The CDR3 region is CASSPGTGEREKLFF. Here the CDR3 DNA reads TGTGCCAGCAGCCCCGGGACAGGGGAACGCGAAAAACTGTTTTTT.

The V call is TRBV7-8, the J call TRBJ1-6, with D unclear. Germline V lookup: CDR1 SGHVS, CDR2 FQNEAQ. The CDR3 spans 17 residues. Trimming removed 5 bases from V and 7 bases from J, with 21 bases in between. DNA for the CDR3: TGTGCCAGCAGCGAATACCAGACACGGATGACAAATTCACCCCTCCACTTT. Encoded protein: CASSEYQTRMTNSPLHF. Combining the CDR3 with reference TRBV7-8 and TRBJ1-6 gives the whole variable domain GAGVSQSPRYKVAKRGQDVALRCDPISGHVSLFWYQQALGQGPEFLTYFQNEAQLDKSGLPSDRFFAERPEGSVSTLKIQRTQQEDSAVYLCASSEYQTRMTNSPLHFGNGTRLTVT.